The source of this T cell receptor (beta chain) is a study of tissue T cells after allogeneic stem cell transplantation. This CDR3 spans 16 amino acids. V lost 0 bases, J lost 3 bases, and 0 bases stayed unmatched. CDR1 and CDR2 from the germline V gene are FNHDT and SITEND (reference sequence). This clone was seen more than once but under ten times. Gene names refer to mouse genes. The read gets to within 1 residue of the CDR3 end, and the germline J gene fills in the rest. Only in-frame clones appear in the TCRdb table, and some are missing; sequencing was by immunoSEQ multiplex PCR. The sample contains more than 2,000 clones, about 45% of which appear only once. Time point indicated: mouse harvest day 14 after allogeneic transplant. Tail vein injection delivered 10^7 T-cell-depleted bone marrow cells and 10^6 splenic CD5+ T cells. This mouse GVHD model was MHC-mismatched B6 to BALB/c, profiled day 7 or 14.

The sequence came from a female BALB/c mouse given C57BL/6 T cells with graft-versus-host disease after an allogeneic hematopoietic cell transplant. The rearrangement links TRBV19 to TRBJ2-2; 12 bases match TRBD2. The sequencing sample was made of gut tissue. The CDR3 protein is CASSIGLGGHTGQLYF. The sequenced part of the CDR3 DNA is TGTGCCAGCAGTATAGGACTGGGGGGGCACACCGGGCAGCTCTAC.